The clone carrying this TCR beta chain was counted a single time. CDR1 is MNHEY and CDR2 is SMNVEV in the germline V gene (reference sequence). The CDR3 contains 15 residues. Trimming cost V 4 bases and J 5 bases; bases outside gene matches: 11. The data were obtained in a study of sequential checkpoint blockade in melanoma. Repertoires were generated with immunoSEQ multiplex PCR, while TCRdb's copy carries only in-frame clones and drops some. Of over 6,000 clones in the sample, around 82% are singletons; the top ten hold 7.4%. Treatment specified: randomized to nivolumab then ipilimumab (arm A) or the reverse (arm B). Live CD3+CD8+ CD19− CD56− cells were sorted from PBMCs.

The sequence derives from a human donor with melanoma. The sequences come from CD8+ T cells sorted from blood (inferred from file names), collected from a patient given nivolumab and ipilimumab in sequence. The J gene is TRBJ2-7, the V gene TRBV27; TRBD2 matches 7 bases. CDR3 coding DNA: TGTGCCAGCAGTTACCTGGGGCGGGAGAATGACGAGCAGTACTTC. Its protein is CASSYLGRENDEQYF.